These 8 T cell receptor beta chains came from one sample sequenced in a study of blood T cell repertoires in COVID-19. The method was immunoSEQ multiplex PCR; TCRdb's version includes in-frame clones alone and lacks a portion of them. The sample records about 83,000 clones, roughly 90% being singletons. The sample taken for sequencing was peripheral blood. These receptors were obtained from a woman between 50 and 59 years old with active or convalescent COVID-19.

This clone is judged medium-sized. The chain uses TRBV30 and TRBJ1-1, with TRBD1 matching 7 bases. The germline CDR1 and CDR2 sequences are GTSNPN and SVGIG (reference sequence). The J segment lost 4 bases and the V segment lost 4 bases, leaving 9 bases of the junction unmatched. The CDR3 is made up of 14 amino acids. CDR3 sequence (DNA): TGTGCCTGGAAGCATCGAGGGGGCCTCACTGAAGCTTTCTTT. Encoded protein: CAWKHRGGLTEAFF.

This sequence joins TRBV6-5 and TRBJ1-1, with 9 bases that match TRBD1. CDR3 length: 14 amino acids. V shed 4 bases, J shed 8 bases, and the junction held 8 bases outside the gene matches. The germline gives CDR1 MNHEY, CDR2 SVGAGI. In DNA, the CDR3 is TGTGCCAGCAGTTTAGACAGGGGGAGGTGGGAAGCTTTCTTT. Translation: CASSLDRGRWEAFF.

V and J are TRBV5-1 and TRBJ2-2; D may be TRBD2 (7 bases). V gave up 4 bases and J gave up 5 bases, with 18 bases separating them. The CDR3 consists of 16 residues. The V gene's germline CDR1 is SGHRS and CDR2 YFSETQ. CDR3 nucleotides: TGCGCCAGCAGCCCTCAAGGGGGGGGCTTGACCGGGGAGCTGTTTTTT. Amino acid sequence: CASSPQGGGLTGELFF.

This chain joins TRBV27 and TRBJ2-5; tentatively, D is TRBD2 (6 bases). The CDR3 is 13 residues long. V was pared by 5 bases and J by 3 bases, with 10 bases between. Per germline, CDR1 MNHEY and CDR2 SMNVEV (reference sequence). The CDR3 loop reads CASSRRVKETQYF. The CDR3 nucleotides read TGTGCCAGCAGTCGGAGGGTCAAAGAGACCCAGTACTTC.

This clone was found once. The chain has TRBV29-1 and TRBJ2-3; a possible D gene is TRBD2 (8 bases). This CDR3 has 15 residues. The germline CDR1 and CDR2 sequences are SQVTM and ANQGSEA. The ends were cut back, 5 bases at V and 4 bases at J, with 19 bases in the middle. As DNA, the CDR3 is TGCAGCGTTCTAGGGGGCAGCGGGGGCCCAGATACGCAGTATTTT. Its protein is CSVLGGSGGPDTQYF.

The chain has TRBV11-2 and TRBJ2-5; D might be TRBD1 (6 bases). This CDR3 comprises 15 residues. CDR1 and CDR2 (germline): SGHAT, FQNNGV. V lost 5 bases and J lost 6, with 19 bases in between. The CDR3, as DNA: TGTGCCAGCAGCCCAGCCGCTGGGGGCAGAAAGACCCAGTACTTC. Protein: CASSPAAGGRKTQYF.

In DNA form, the CDR3 reads TGTGCCAGCAGTGTATACATTGATAGCAATCAGCCCCAGCATTTT. Translation: CASSVYIDSNQPQHF. This rearrangement joins TRBV6-1 to TRBJ1-5, with D unclear. Germline V gene lookup returns CDR1 MNHNS and CDR2 SASEGT. The CDR3 runs to 15 residues. With 4 bases removed from V and 0 bases from J, the gap between germline ends came to 10 bases.

This clone was found a few times. This chain uses TRBV4-2 with TRBJ1-1; no clear D. The V end was cut by 0 bases, the J end by 6 bases, with 14 bases between. This CDR3 has 15 residues. Per the germline V gene, CDR1 is LGHNA and CDR2 is YNFKEQ. The CDR3 coding sequence is TGTGCCAGCAGCCAAGAGACGGCAGGAGGAGCTGAAGCTTTCTTT. Translation gives CASSQETAGGAEAFF.